Listed here are 21 T cell receptor beta chains from one sample, sequenced in a study of low-dose radiotherapy and immunotherapy resistance in tumors. TRAV and TRBV primers primed cDNA for both TCRalpha and TCRbeta. Using a constant-region primer together with a V-primer adapter, TCRs were subjected to 20 PCR cycles of amplification. In TCRdb, the reads were re-called with MiXCR into one record per CDR3 protein. The sample holds about 84,000 distinct CDR3 sequences, over 15% seen once. As to time point: after trial treatment. The treatment was: LDRT plus nivolumab, ipilimumab, low-dose cyclophosphamide and aspirin (RACIN trial). Sequenced here: PBMCs, sampled after low-dose radiotherapy plus immunotherapy. Receptors originate from a male donor with prostate cancer.

This clonotype came up many times. The chain joins TRBV6-1 to TRBJ2-5, with 14 positions matching TRBD2. Germline V gene data show CDR1 as MNHNS and CDR2 as SASEGT. The V and J ends lost 6 bases and 4 bases, in that order; junction bases with no gene match: 7. CDR3 length equals 16 residues. CDR3 residues: CASRRGLAGVGETQYF. CDR3 DNA: TGTGCCAGCAGGCGGGGACTAGCGGGAGTAGGAGAGACCCAGTACTTC.

Of note for this clonotype: A far larger clone is only one base removed, so a read error is likely. The chain links TRBV6-6 to TRBJ2-2; 12 bases line up with TRBD2. CDR3 length: 18 residues. With V trimmed by 5 bases and J by 4 bases, 11 bases remained unmatched. Germline lookup yields CDR1 MNHNY and CDR2 SVGAGI (reference sequence). CDR3 nucleotide sequence: TGTGCCAGCAGTACCCAGACTAGCGGGAGCCCGGTCACCGGGGAGCTGTTTTTT. This translates into CASSTQTSGSPVTGELFF.

This clonotype counts as medium-sized. The chain carries TRBV28 and TRBJ1-2, with D perhaps matching TRBD1 (5 bases). The CDR3 is made up of 16 amino acids. The V and J ends lost 5 bases and 4 bases respectively, with 20 bases between them. Looked up from germline, CDR1 is MDHEN and CDR2 is SYDVKM. The chain's CDR3 is CASSPRGLGLSYGYTF. The CDR3 DNA sequence: TGTGCCAGCAGTCCGAGAGGACTGGGGCTGAGCTATGGCTACACCTTC.

This clonotype was observed many times. The CDR3: CASSPGQGSTDTQYF. The CDR3 bases are TGCGCCAGCAGCCCCGGACAGGGAAGCACAGATACGCAGTATTTT. This chain links TRBV5-1 with TRBJ2-3, with TRBD1 identical over 8 bases. CDR1 and CDR2 (germline): SGHRS, YFSETQ. V gave up 4 bases and J gave up 0 bases; unmatched junction bases: 4. The CDR3 is 15 residues long.

There are many counts of this clonotype. The J gene is TRBJ1-1, the V gene TRBV27; weak D call: TRBD1 (6 bases). Germline CDR1 is MNHEY and CDR2 is SMNVEV (reference sequence). The V end was cut by 2 bases, the J end by 0 bases, with 7 bases between. This CDR3 has 14 residues. CDR3 DNA sequence: TGTGCCAGCAGTTTAAGGGGGATGAACACTGAAGCTTTCTTT. Protein sequence: CASSLRGMNTEAFF.

This clonotype was found many times. This chain uses TRBV6-6 with TRBJ2-1; TRBD2 matches at 8 bases. V lost 8 bases, J lost 9 bases, and 12 bases stayed unmatched. Per germline, CDR1 MNHNY and CDR2 SVGAGI (reference sequence). The CDR3 loop spans 14 amino acids. The CDR3 DNA reads TGTGCCAGCTTCCCGGGACTAGTATCCGGTGAGCAGTTCTTC. Translation gives CASFPGLVSGEQFF.

This clonotype was seen repeatedly, ten times or more. V and J are TRBV12-3 or TRBV12-4 and TRBJ1-1; TRBD1 matches at 8 bases. The V gene end was trimmed by 5 bases and the J gene end by 0 bases; junction bases not matched to a gene: 8. The CDR3 is 16 amino acids. DNA for the CDR3: TGTGCCAGCAGTCCCGACAGGGGAAACATGAACACTGAAGCTTTCTTT. Its translation: CASSPDRGNMNTEAFF.

A remark on this clonotype: The limits of the CDR3 on the DNA are not certain, so only TCRdb's listed CDR3 is given. The chain employs TRBV25-1 and TRBJ2-2; the table's TRBD1 call for D was not verified on the DNA. The germline V gene has CDR1 MGHDK and CDR2 SYGVNS. The CDR3 extends over 15 residues, inclusive of both ends. CDR3 in amino acids: CASTMGQHTGELFFF.

In this sample, this clonotype turned up many times. This chain links TRBV14 with TRBJ2-7; no clear D gene. Germline CDR1 is SGHDN and CDR2 is FVKESK. CDR3 length: 15 amino acids. Trimming took off 2 bases at V and 3 bases at J, with 14 bases between the two ends. This chain's CDR3 is CASSQTLGLDYEQYF. The CDR3 coding sequence is TGTGCCAGCAGCCAAACGTTAGGGCTGGACTACGAGCAGTACTTC.

The sample holds many counts of this clonotype. V and J are TRBV28 and TRBJ2-7; 9 bases are shared with TRBD2. Germline-derived CDR1 and CDR2 are MDHEN and SYDVKM. This CDR3 has 14 residues. Trimming cost V 2 bases and J 5 bases; bases outside gene matches: 4. This chain's CDR3 is CASSLVAGDNEQYF. In DNA form, the CDR3 reads TGTGCCAGCAGTTTAGTAGCGGGAGATAACGAGCAGTACTTC. Drawing the rest from reference TRBV28 and TRBJ2-7, the complete variable domain is DVKVTQSSRYLVKRTGEKVFLECVQDMDHENMFWYRQDPGLGLRLIYFSYDVKMKEKGDIPEGYSVSREKKERFSLILESASTNQTSMYLCASSLVAGDNEQYFGPGTRLTVT.

This clonotype was detected many times. The chain carries TRBV28 and TRBJ1-5, with D possibly being TRBD1 (6 bases). CDR3 length: 18 amino acids. Germline V gene data show CDR1 as MDHEN and CDR2 as SYDVKM. The V end lost 6 bases, the J end lost 0 bases, and 21 bases lay between the germline ends. CDR3 loop: CASRTIQGTVFSNQPQHF. The CDR3 coding sequence is TGTGCCAGCAGAACCATACAGGGAACAGTCTTTAGCAATCAGCCCCAGCATTTT.

This clonotype showed up many times. This chain uses TRBV6-4 with TRBJ1-1; weak D call: TRBD1 (6 bases). V gave up 5 bases and J gave up 4 bases, with 11 bases separating them. Germline values: CDR1 MRHNA, CDR2 SNTAGT. This CDR3 has 13 residues. The CDR3 DNA sequence: TGTGCCAGCAGTCAACAGGGAGGCACTGAAGCTTTCTTT. This encodes CASSQQGGTEAFF.

This clonotype was observed many times. V usage is TRBV4-2 and J usage is TRBJ2-7; D perhaps matches TRBD2 (6 bases). Trimming pared 4 bases from V and 4 bases from J, leaving 17 bases between. The CDR3 consists of 15 residues. CDR1 is LGHNA and CDR2 is YNFKEQ in the germline V gene. The CDR3 DNA is TGTGCCAGCAGCCGAACTTTCGGGGAGGCGTACGAGCAGTACTTC. Protein product: CASSRTFGEAYEQYF.

In its sample, this clonotype was seen many times. The rearrangement joins TRBV4-3 to TRBJ2-1; the D is unclear. Germline loops: CDR1 LGHNA, CDR2 YSLEER. Trimming stripped 1 base from V and 0 bases from J, with 13 bases between. The CDR3 has 17 amino acids. CDR3 sequence (DNA): TGCGCCAGCAGCCAAGCTGCCGCGAGGAGCTCCTACAATGAGCAGTTCTTC. This gives the protein CASSQAAARSSYNEQFF.

This clonotype was seen repeatedly, ten times or more. The V and J genes are TRBV20-1 and TRBJ2-1; TRBD1 agrees at 11 bases. J gave up 7 bases and V 2 bases, and 10 bases lay outside the gene matches. Per the germline V gene, CDR1 is DFQATT and CDR2 is SNEGSKA (reference sequence). The CDR3 is made up of 16 amino acids. The CDR3: CSARRPGQGVWNEQFF. In nucleotides, the CDR3 is TGCAGTGCTAGACGTCCGGGACAGGGGGTTTGGAATGAGCAGTTCTTC.

This rearrangement joins TRBV18 to TRBJ2-6; tentative D call: TRBD1 (6 bases). V lost 1 base and J 3 bases, leaving 22 bases between the germline ends. Germline CDR1 is KGHSH and CDR2 is LQKENI. The CDR3 consists of 20 residues. In DNA, the CDR3 is TGTGCCAGCTCACCACGATCAGAAACAGGGAATCTCGGTGGGGCCAACGTCCTGACTTTC. This gives the protein CASSPRSETGNLGGANVLTF.

This clonotype was detected many times. The chain couples TRBV6-8 to TRBJ2-7; D remains unclear. The germline gives CDR1 MNHGY, CDR2 SAAAGT. Trimming took 3 bases from V and 2 from J, leaving 8 bases between them. The CDR3 is 13 residues long. CDR3 sequence reads: CASSYRRTYEQYF. The CDR3 DNA reads TGTGCCAGCAGTTATCGTAGGACCTACGAGCAGTACTTC.

This clonotype was observed at least ten times. The rearrangement uses TRBV11-2 and TRBJ2-7; D unclear. Germline CDR1 reads SGHAT; CDR2 reads FQNNGV. This CDR3 comprises 13 residues. The V and J ends lost 4 bases and 6 bases respectively, with 13 bases between them. Written as DNA, the CDR3 is TGTGCCAGCAGCTCAGACGCGTTCGGCGAGCAGTACTTC. Translation: CASSSDAFGEQYF.

There are many counts of this clonotype. The rearrangement joins TRBV27 to TRBJ2-7; D is unresolved. Germline V lookup: CDR1 MNHEY, CDR2 SMNVEV (reference sequence). The CDR3 spans 13 residues. V gave up 10 bases and J gave up 4 bases, with 17 bases separating them. In nucleotides, the CDR3 is TGTGCCACCGAAGCTGTATCCCTATACGAGCAGTACTTC. This codes for CATEAVSLYEQYF.

There are many counts of this clonotype. The chain has TRBV19 and TRBJ2-4, with 8 bases lining up with TRBD1. CDR3 size: 15 residues. After removal of 7 bases from V and 2 bases from J, the junction contained 7 bases not matched to a gene. Germline V lookup: CDR1 LNHDA, CDR2 SQIVND (reference sequence). CDR3 region: CASKDRVITKNIQYF. The CDR3 DNA reads as TGTGCCAGTAAGGACAGGGTAATCACCAAAAACATTCAGTACTTC.

This rearrangement joins TRBV9 to TRBJ1-1; TRBD1 might be the D (5 bases). CDR1 is SGDLS and CDR2 is YYNGEE in the germline V gene. V shed 4 bases and J shed 5 bases, with 18 bases lying between them. CDR3 length equals 15 residues. CDR3 sequence: CASSQGLQGGTEAFF. The CDR3 DNA follows: TGTGCCAGCAGCCAGGGTCTCCAGGGTGGGACTGAAGCTTTCTTT.